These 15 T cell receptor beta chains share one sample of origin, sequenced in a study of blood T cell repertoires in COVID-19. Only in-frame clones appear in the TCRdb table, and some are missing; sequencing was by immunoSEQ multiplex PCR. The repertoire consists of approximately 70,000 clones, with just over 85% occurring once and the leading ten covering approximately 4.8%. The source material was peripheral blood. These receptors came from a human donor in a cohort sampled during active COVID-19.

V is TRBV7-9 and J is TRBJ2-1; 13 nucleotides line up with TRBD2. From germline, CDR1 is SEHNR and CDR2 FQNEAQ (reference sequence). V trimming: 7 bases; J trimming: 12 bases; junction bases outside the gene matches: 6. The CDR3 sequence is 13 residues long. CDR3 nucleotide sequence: TGTGCCAGCATGAGACTAGCGGGGGGACGGCAGTTCTTC. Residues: CASMRLAGGRQFF.

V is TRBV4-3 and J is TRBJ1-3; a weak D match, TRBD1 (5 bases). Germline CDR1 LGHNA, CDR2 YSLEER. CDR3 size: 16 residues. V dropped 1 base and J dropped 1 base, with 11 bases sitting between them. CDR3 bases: TGCGCCAGCAGCCAAGGACCAGGGAGGTCTGGAAACACCATATATTTT. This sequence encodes CASSQGPGRSGNTIYF.

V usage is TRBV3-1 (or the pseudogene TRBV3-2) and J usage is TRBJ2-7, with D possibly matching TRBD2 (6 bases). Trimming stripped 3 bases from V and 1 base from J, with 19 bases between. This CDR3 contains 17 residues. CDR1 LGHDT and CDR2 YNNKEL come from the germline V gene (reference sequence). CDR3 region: CASSQGGWRGGSYEQYF. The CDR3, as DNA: TGTGCCAGCAGCCAGGGTGGTTGGAGGGGCGGATCCTACGAGCAGTACTTC.

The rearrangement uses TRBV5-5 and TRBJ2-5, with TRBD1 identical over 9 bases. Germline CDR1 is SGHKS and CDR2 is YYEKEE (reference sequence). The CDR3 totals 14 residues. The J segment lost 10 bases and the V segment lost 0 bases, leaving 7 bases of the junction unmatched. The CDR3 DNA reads TGTGCCAGCAGCTTGGTCGGGGACAGGGAGTTCCAGTACTTC. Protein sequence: CASSLVGDREFQYF.

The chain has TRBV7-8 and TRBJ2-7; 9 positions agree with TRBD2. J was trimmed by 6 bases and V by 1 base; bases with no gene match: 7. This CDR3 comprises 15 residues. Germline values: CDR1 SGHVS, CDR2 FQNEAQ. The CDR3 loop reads CASSLGSSGIFEQYF. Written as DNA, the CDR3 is TGTGCCAGCAGCTTAGGTTCTAGCGGGATCTTCGAGCAGTACTTC. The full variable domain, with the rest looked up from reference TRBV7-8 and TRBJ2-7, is GAGVSQSPRYKVAKRGQDVALRCDPISGHVSLFWYQQALGQGPEFLTYFQNEAQLDKSGLPSDRFFAERPEGSVSTLKIQRTQQEDSAVYLCASSLGSSGIFEQYFGPGTRLTVT.

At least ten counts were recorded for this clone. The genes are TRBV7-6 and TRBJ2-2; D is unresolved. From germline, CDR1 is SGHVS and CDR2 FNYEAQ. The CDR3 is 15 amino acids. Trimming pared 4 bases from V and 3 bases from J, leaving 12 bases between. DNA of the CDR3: TGTGCCAGCAGCTCAGACGACATCTACACCGGGGAGCTGTTTTTT. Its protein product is CASSSDDIYTGELFF.

The CDR3 sequence is CASSEARQGNEKLFF. For the CDR3, the DNA is TGTGCCAGCAGTGAAGCGCGTCAGGGAAATGAAAAACTGTTTTTT. This chain uses TRBV2 with TRBJ1-4; possible D gene TRBD1, 5 bases. The CDR3 spans 15 residues. CDR1 and CDR2 (germline): SNHLY, FYNNEI. V was trimmed by 0 bases and J by 5 bases, leaving 10 bases between them.

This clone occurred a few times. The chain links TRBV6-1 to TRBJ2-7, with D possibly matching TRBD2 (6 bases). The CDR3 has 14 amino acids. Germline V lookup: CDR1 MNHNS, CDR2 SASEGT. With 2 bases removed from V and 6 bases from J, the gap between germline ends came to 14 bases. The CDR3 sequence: CASSENGGVSEQYF. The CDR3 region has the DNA TGTGCCAGCAGTGAAAACGGGGGAGTTAGCGAGCAGTACTTC.

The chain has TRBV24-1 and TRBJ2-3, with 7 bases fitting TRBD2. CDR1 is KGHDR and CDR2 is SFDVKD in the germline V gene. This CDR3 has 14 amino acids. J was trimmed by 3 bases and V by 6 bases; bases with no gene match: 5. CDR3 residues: CATSKASGTDTQYF. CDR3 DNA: TGTGCCACCAGTAAAGCTAGCGGAACAGATACGCAGTATTTT.

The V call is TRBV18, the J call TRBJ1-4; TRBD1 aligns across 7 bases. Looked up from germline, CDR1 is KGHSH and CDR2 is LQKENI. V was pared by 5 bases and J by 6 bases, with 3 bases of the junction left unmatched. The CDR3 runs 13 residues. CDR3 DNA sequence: TGTGCCAGCTCAACCGGGACAGATGAAAAACTGTTTTTT. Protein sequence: CASSTGTDEKLFF.

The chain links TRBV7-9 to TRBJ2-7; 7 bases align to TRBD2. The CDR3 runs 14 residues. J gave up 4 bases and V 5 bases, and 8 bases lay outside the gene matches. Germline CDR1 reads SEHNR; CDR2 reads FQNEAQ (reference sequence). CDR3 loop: CASSGLAGEYEQYF. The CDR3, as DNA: TGTGCCAGCAGCGGACTGGCGGGAGAGTACGAGCAGTACTTC.

The CDR3 loop reads CAWSSGDHQPQHF. The CDR3 DNA reads TGTGCCTGGAGCTCAGGGGATCATCAGCCCCAGCATTTT. The rearrangement links TRBV30 to TRBJ1-5, with D possibly matching TRBD1 (6 bases). Trimming took 3 bases from V and 5 from J, leaving 11 bases between them. This CDR3 spans 13 amino acids. CDR1 and CDR2 from the germline V gene are GTSNPN and SVGIG (reference sequence).

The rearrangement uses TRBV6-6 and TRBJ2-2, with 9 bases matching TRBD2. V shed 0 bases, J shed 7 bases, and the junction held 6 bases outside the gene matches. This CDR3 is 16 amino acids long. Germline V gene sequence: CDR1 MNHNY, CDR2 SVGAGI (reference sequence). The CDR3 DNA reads TGTGCCAGCAGTTACTCGTCACTAGCGGGTTACGGGGAGCTGTTTTTT. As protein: CASSYSSLAGYGELFF.

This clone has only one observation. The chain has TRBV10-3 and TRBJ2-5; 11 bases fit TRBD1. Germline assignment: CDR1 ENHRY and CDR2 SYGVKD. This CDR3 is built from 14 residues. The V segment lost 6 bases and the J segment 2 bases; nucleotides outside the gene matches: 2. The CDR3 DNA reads TGTGCCATCAGAAGGGACAGGGGGCAAGAGACCCAGTACTTC. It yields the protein CAIRRDRGQETQYF.

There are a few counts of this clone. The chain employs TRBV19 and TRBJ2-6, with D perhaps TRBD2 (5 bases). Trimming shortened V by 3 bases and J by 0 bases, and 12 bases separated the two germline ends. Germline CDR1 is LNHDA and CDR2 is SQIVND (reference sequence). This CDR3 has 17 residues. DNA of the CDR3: TGTGCCAGTAGTATGCGGGCGGCTAGCTCTGGGGCCAACGTCCTGACTTTC. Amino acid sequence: CASSMRAASSGANVLTF.